This T cell receptor beta chain was identified in a study of shared clonotypes between healthy human individuals. Notes on the study in general: Limitation of the genetic and exposure-history diversity represented came from the few donors.

On this clone: Antigen: not known. This may stem from a read error, because a much larger clone lies one nucleotide away. Other DNA sequences in the sample encode the same CDR3.

TCRdb's table, derived via immunoSEQ multiplex PCR, lists solely in-frame clones and lacks some. The sample records about 1 million clones, more than 65% being singletons. V dropped 2 bases and J dropped 4 bases, with 6 bases sitting between them. The CDR3 covers 13 residues. Germline-derived CDR1 and CDR2 are ENHRY and SYGVKD. The rearrangement links TRBV10-3 to TRBJ2-1; a possible D gene is TRBD2 (5 bases). What was sequenced was memory CD4+ T cells sorted from blood. As for subset: CD45RA-negative fraction. This sequence originates from a young man in good health. This CDR3 reads CAISEGGYNEQFF. In DNA form, the CDR3 reads TGTGCCATCAGTGAGGGAGGATACAATGAGCAGTTCTTC.